Shown below are 2 T cell receptor beta chains from a single sample sequenced in a study of shared clonotypes between healthy human individuals. Assay: immunoSEQ multiplex PCR; the TCRdb copy retains only in-frame clones and omits some. The repertoire consists of about 690,000 clones, with less than 95% occurring once and the leading ten covering 30% to 35%. Material for sequencing was memory CD8+ T cells from PBMCs. This sample's subset: CD45RO+ cells pooled with CCR7-negative TemRA cells. The receptors originated from a man aged 18-30 years in good health. Some clones in this sample may be carry-over from other donors' samples.

The rearrangement uses TRBV10-3 and TRBJ1-5; D might be TRBD1 (5 bases). The length of the CDR3 is 13 residues. Trimming took 10 bases from V and 0 from J, leaving 10 bases between them. Germline V gene data show CDR1 as ENHRY and CDR2 as SYGVKD. The CDR3 bases are TGTGCCAACGGGGACGGTAGCAATCAGCCCCAGCATTTT. It translates to CANGDGSNQPQHF.

The V gene is TRBV20-1, the J gene TRBJ2-1, with D perhaps given as TRBD1 or TRBD2 (5 bases each). V was trimmed by 3 bases and J by 11 bases, leaving 8 bases between them. Looked up from germline, CDR1 is DFQATT and CDR2 is SNEGSKA (reference sequence). CDR3 length: 10 amino acids. The CDR3 sequence: CSASPGQQFF. CDR3 nucleotide sequence: TGCAGTGCTAGCCCGGGGCAGCAGTTCTTC.